The clone carrying this T cell receptor (beta chain) was counted a single time. What it binds is unknown. One end of the junction varies from germline; a read error may be responsible. CDR3 length: 14 amino acids. Germline V CDR1 and CDR2: SEHNR, FQNEAQ (reference sequence). Isolated per sample were at least 6 million PBMCs. The authors ran a second PCR of 7 to 11 cycles using a sample-barcoded 5' primer and a J-beta primer mix. TCRdb called the 5' RACE reads again in MiXCR, with one record for every CDR3 protein. The sample includes under 2,000,000 distinct CDR3 sequences, roughly 49% of them seen just once. The data were obtained in a study of blood T cells in healthy people across ages. Study observations and caveats: Because sorting was not performed, PBMCs prevented conclusive naive versus antigen-experienced comparison.

This clonotype was sampled from a woman aged 40 to 55 in good health. The sample comprised blood. V is TRBV7-9 and J is TRBJ1-6, with TRBD1 as a possible D gene (5 bases). CDR3 loop: CASSPSWGASPLHF. The CDR3 DNA reads TGCGCCAGCAGCCCGTCGTGGGGCGCCTCACCCCTCCACTTT.